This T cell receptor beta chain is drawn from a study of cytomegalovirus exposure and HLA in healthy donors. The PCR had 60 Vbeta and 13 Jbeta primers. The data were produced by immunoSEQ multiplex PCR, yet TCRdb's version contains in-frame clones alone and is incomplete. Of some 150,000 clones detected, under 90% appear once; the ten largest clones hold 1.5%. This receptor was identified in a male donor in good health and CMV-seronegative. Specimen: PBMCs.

The CDR3 loop is CASSFTVVRAEAFF. The DNA of the CDR3 is TGTGCCAGCAGCTTTACTGTGGTCAGGGCTGAAGCTTTCTTT. This chain connects TRBV7-3 to TRBJ1-1, with D perhaps TRBD1 (5 bases). This CDR3 region has 14 residues. V dropped 3 bases and J dropped 6 bases, with 14 bases sitting between them. The germline V gene encodes CDR1 SGHTA and CDR2 FQGTGA.